Sequencing of this TCR beta chain was carried out in a study of human T cells and chemical hapten exposure. Overall study context: Across the whole study, which lasted roughly 24 weeks, patients were given diphenylcyclopropenone on the scalp once a week. Patients having alopecia areata, totalis or universalis were mostly female.

Time point here: pre-sensitization, week 0. Treatment meaning: therapeutic diphenylcyclopropenone sensitization with weekly scalp DPC. The J segment lost 4 bases and the V segment lost 4 bases, leaving 13 bases of the junction unmatched. The length of the CDR3 is 17 residues. CDR1 is SGHAT, CDR2 FQNNGV, per germline. There are many counts of this clonotype. It was the library that attached unique molecular identifiers to individual cDNA molecules. Using its own MiXCR run on the RACE reads, TCRdb lists one record per CDR3 protein. This table holds 95,000 to 150,000 distinct CDR3 sequences, approximately 13% found once.

The gene calls are TRBV11-2 and TRBJ2-5; 9 nucleotides match TRBD1. The TCR comes from a woman younger than 35 with alopecia areata. Some clones in this sample may be carry-over from other donors' samples. Specimen: whole blood, collected in connection with sensitization to the hapten diphenylcyclopropenone (DPC). CDR3 residues: CASSSNSGTGTLETQYF. CDR3 DNA sequence: TGTGCCAGCAGCTCCAATTCCGGGACAGGGACGTTAGAGACCCAGTACTTC.